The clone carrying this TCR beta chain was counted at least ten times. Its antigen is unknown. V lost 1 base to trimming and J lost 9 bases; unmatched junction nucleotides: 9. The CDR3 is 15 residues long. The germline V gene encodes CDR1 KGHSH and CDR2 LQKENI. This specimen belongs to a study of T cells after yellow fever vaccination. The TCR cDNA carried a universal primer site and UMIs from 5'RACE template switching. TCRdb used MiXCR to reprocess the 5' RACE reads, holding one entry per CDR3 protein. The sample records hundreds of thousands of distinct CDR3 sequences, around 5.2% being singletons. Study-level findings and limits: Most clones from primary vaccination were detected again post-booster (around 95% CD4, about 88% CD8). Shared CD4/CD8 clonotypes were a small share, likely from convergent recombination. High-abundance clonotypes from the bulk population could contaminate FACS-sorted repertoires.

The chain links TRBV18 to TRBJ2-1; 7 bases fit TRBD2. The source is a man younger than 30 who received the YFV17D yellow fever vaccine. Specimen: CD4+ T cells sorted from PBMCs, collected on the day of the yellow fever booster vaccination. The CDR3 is CASSPRRALAGEQFF. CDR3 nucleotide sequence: TGTGCCAGCTCACCACGTCGGGCGTTAGCGGGTGAGCAGTTCTTC.